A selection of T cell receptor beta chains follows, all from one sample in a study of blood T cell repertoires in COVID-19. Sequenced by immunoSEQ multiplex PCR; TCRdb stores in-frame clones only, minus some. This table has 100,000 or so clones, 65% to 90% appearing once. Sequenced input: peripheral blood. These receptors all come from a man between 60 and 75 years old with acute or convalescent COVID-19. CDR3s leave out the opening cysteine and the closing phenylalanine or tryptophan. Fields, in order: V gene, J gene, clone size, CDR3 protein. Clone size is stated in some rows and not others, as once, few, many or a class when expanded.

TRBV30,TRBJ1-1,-,AWTGMSTEAF
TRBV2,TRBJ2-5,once,ASRRAGEETQY
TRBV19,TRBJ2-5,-,ASSRRVTYQETQY
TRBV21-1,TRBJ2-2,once,ASSPGTGELF
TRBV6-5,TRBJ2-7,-,ASKRGLAVYEQY
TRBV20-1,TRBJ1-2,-,SANRDYGYT
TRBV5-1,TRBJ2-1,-,ASSQGLAGVDEQF
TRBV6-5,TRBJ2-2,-,ATTAARLNTGELF
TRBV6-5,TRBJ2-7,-,ASKQSSSYEQY
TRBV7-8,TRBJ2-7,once,ASTSGQGAFYEQY
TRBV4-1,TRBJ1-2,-,ASSQDIRGRNYGYT
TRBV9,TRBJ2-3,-,ASSVAWGERTQY
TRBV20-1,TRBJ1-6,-,SASTRGGNSPLH
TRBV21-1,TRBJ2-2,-,ASSQIRRGDTGELF
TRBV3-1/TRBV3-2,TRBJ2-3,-,ASSQQTGLDTQY
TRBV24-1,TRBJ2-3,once,ATSGTPGQGKADTQY
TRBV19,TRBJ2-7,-,ASSIGGQGRNEQY
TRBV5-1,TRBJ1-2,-,ASSIQPGQNYGYT
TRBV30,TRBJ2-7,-,AWRAGPYEQY
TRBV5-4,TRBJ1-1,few,ASSLRGLNTEAF
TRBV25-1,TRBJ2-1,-,ASSELLSTNNEQF
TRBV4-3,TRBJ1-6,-,ASSQQTGTTSALH
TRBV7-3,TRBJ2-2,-,ASSLGSGTGELF
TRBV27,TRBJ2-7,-,ASRRTGPYEQY
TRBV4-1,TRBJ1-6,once,ASSQNRDRGLVDNSPLH